The 22 T cell receptor beta chains reported below all come from one sample, sequenced in a study of blood T cell repertoires in COVID-19. Libraries were prepared by immunoSEQ multiplex PCR; TCRdb keeps only in-frame clonotypes and omits some of them. The sample lists tens of thousands of clones, about 76% occurring once. Source material: peripheral blood. The receptors shown here come from a woman older than 75 with active or convalescent COVID-19.

This sequence joins TRBV19 and TRBJ2-2; 8 nucleotides agree with TRBD1. The germline V gene encodes CDR1 LNHDA and CDR2 SQIVND (reference sequence). The ends lost 7 bases at V and 2 bases at J; junction bases unmatched: 9. The CDR3 totals 16 residues. CDR3 amino acids: CASTTTGAVNTGELFF. CDR3 DNA: TGTGCCAGTACCACGACAGGGGCGGTAAACACCGGGGAGCTGTTTTTT. The complete variable domain, with remaining parts taken from reference TRBV19 and TRBJ2-2, reads DGGITQSPKYLFRKEGQNVTLSCEQNLNHDAMYWYRQDPGQGLRLIYYSQIVNDFQKGDIAEGYSVSREKKESFPLTVTSAQKNPTAFYLCASTTTGAVNTGELFFGEGSRLTVL.

Written as DNA, the CDR3 is TGTGCCAGCAGCCAAGATCCGGGGTACCAAGAGACCCAGTACTTC. Amino acid sequence: CASSQDPGYQETQYF. The chain combines TRBV3-1 (or the pseudogene TRBV3-2) with TRBJ2-5, with D perhaps matching TRBD2 (5 bases). V was cut by 0 bases and J by 0 bases, with 8 bases left in between. The CDR3 extends over 15 amino acids. Germline CDR1 and CDR2: LGHDT and YNNKEL (reference sequence).

The chain has TRBV4-1 and TRBJ2-7; 9 nucleotides align to TRBD1. CDR1 is MGHRA and CDR2 is YSYEKL in the germline V gene. V trimming: 3 bases; J trimming: 2 bases; junction bases outside the gene matches: 5. The CDR3 contains 15 residues. CDR3 nucleotide sequence: TGCGCCAGCAGCCATACCGACAGGGGGACCTACGAGCAGTACTTC. It translates to CASSHTDRGTYEQYF.

In this sample, this clone turned up once. The chain has TRBV2 and TRBJ2-3; TRBD2 matches at 9 bases. The J segment lost 3 bases and the V segment lost 4 bases, leaving 8 bases of the junction unmatched. The CDR3 runs to 16 residues. Germline CDR1 and CDR2: SNHLY and FYNNEI. The CDR3 spells CASSAHSGGATDTQYF. For the CDR3, the DNA is TGTGCCAGCAGTGCCCATAGCGGGGGCGCGACAGATACGCAGTATTTT.

A single count supports this clone. This sequence joins TRBV27 and TRBJ2-7, with TRBD1 identical over 9 bases. This CDR3 has 15 residues. The germline V gene has CDR1 MNHEY and CDR2 SMNVEV (reference sequence). With 5 bases clipped from V and 6 bases from J, the junction kept 11 bases outside the gene matches. This CDR3 reads CASSDPGQGRREQYF. The CDR3 DNA reads TGTGCCAGCAGTGACCCGGGACAGGGTCGTCGCGAGCAGTACTTC.

This clone was seen a few times. V and J are TRBV19 and TRBJ1-6; D unclear. CDR1 LNHDA and CDR2 SQIVND come from the germline V gene (reference sequence). Trimming removed 3 bases from V and 10 bases from J, with 13 bases in between. This CDR3 comprises 14 residues. This CDR3 is CASSIPGSSSPLHF. CDR3 DNA: TGTGCCAGTAGTATTCCGGGGAGTTCGTCACCCCTCCACTTT.

This chain joins TRBV6-5 and TRBJ1-3; D perhaps matches TRBD1 (5 bases). The CDR3 is made up of 15 amino acids. CDR1 is MNHEY, CDR2 SVGAGI, per germline. V gave up 5 bases and J gave up 0 bases, with 11 bases separating them. The CDR3 DNA sequence: TGTGCCAGCAGTAGACAGATTAGCTCTGGAAACACCATATATTTT. Its translation: CASSRQISSGNTIYF.

This chain uses TRBV12-3 or TRBV12-4 with TRBJ1-5; D possibly corresponds to TRBD1 (6 bases). Trimming removed 6 bases at V and 7 bases at J, with 13 bases between. The CDR3 is 13 residues long. The CDR3 is CASRYRAGQPQHF. The DNA for the CDR3 is TGTGCCAGCAGATACAGGGCCGGGCAGCCCCAGCATTTT.

The chain joins TRBV7-2 to TRBJ1-1; D might be TRBD1 (6 bases). The CDR3 length is 15 residues. CDR1 is SGHTA, CDR2 FQGNSA, per germline. V was clipped by 5 bases and J by 0 bases, with 13 bases between them. For the CDR3, the DNA is TGTGCCAGCAGCCTTTCGGGACACGTGAACACTGAAGCTTTCTTT. It yields the protein CASSLSGHVNTEAFF. Together with reference TRBV7-2 and TRBJ1-1, the CDR3 gives the full variable domain: GAGVSQSPSNKVTEKGKDVELRCDPISGHTALYWYRQSLGQGLEFLIYFQGNSAPDKSGLPSDRFSAERTGGSVSTLTIQRTQQEDSAVYLCASSLSGHVNTEAFFGQGTRLTVV.

The chain uses TRBV18 and TRBJ1-5, with D uncertain. The germline CDR1 and CDR2 sequences are KGHSH and LQKENI. The CDR3 runs 13 residues. Trimming removed 3 bases at V and 5 bases at J, with 8 bases between. CDR3 DNA: TGTGCCAGCTCACCCAACTCGTATCAGCCCCAGCATTTT. This codes for CASSPNSYQPQHF.

V gene TRBV21-1 combines with J gene TRBJ1-1; the table's TRBD1 call for D was not verified on the DNA. TRBV21-1 is a pseudogene locus. The length of the CDR3 is 15 residues. The CDR3 bases are TGTGCCAGCAGCAAAGGTCACAGGGGAAACACTGAAGCTTTCTTT. Protein sequence: CASSKGHRGNTEAFF.

This clone counts as medium-sized. The chain carries TRBV7-9 and TRBJ1-2; 9 bases line up with TRBD1. The CDR3 has 13 residues. Germline trimming cut 5 bases from V and 6 bases from J; bases unmatched to any gene: 4. CDR1 and CDR2 (germline): SEHNR, FQNEAQ (reference sequence). In DNA form, the CDR3 reads TGTGCCAGCAGCCGGGACAGGGCTGATGGCTACACCTTC. Protein product: CASSRDRADGYTF.

This clone was observed a handful of times. The rearrangement joins TRBV14 to TRBJ2-7; perhaps TRBD2 as D (6 bases). The CDR3 has 15 residues. Germline V CDR1 and CDR2: SGHDN, FVKESK. V was pared by 0 bases and J by 6 bases, with 15 bases between. The CDR3 nucleotides read TGTGCCAGCAGCCAAGATTCGTGGAGGGGCGGCGAGCAGTACTTC. Residues: CASSQDSWRGGEQYF.

The rearrangement links TRBV19 to TRBJ1-4; TRBD1 matches 9 bases. Trimming took 10 bases from V and 13 from J; bases not matched to a gene: 13. CDR3 length: 13 residues. The germline V gene encodes CDR1 LNHDA and CDR2 SQIVND (reference sequence). CDR3 nucleotide sequence: TGTGCCACCTTCTCACTCCGGGACAGGGCACTGTTTTTT. Translation gives CATFSLRDRALFF.

The chain links TRBV9 to TRBJ2-1; no clear D. The CDR3 is 13 amino acids. Germline CDR1 reads SGDLS; CDR2 reads YYNGEE. V was clipped by 3 bases and J by 3 bases, with 7 bases between them. The CDR3 protein is CASSAQDYNEQFF. CDR3 DNA sequence: TGTGCCAGCAGCGCACAAGACTACAATGAGCAGTTCTTC.

This clone was seen only a few times. The J gene is TRBJ1-1, the V gene TRBV7-9; D remains ambiguous. CDR1 is SEHNR and CDR2 is FQNEAQ in the germline V gene (reference sequence). CDR3 size: 14 residues. Trimming shortened V by 5 bases and J by 1 base, and 11 bases separated the two germline ends. CDR3 residues: CASSQTRRNTEAFF. CDR3 nucleotides: TGTGCCAGCAGCCAAACACGGAGGAACACTGAAGCTTTCTTT.

This clone appeared many times. The chain joins TRBV6-5 to TRBJ2-5; 10 bases line up with TRBD2. The CDR3 covers 15 residues. Looked up from germline, CDR1 is MNHEY and CDR2 is SVGAGI. Trimming took 6 bases from V and 4 from J; bases not matched to a gene: 8. The CDR3 nucleotides read TGTGCCAGCAGCCCCCTAGCGGGGGTGGGAGAGACCCAGTACTTC. Encoded protein: CASSPLAGVGETQYF.

The chain carries TRBV19 and TRBJ2-2; 7 bases map to TRBD1. The trim removed 6 bases at V and 5 bases at J, leaving 12 bases unmatched. In germline, CDR1 is LNHDA, CDR2 SQIVND (reference sequence). The CDR3 totals 16 residues. The DNA of the CDR3 is TGTGCCAGTAGGACAGGGAAAAACTCGATGACCGGGGAGCTGTTTTTT. Translated: CASRTGKNSMTGELFF. The complete variable domain, with remaining parts taken from reference TRBV19 and TRBJ2-2, reads DGGITQSPKYLFRKEGQNVTLSCEQNLNHDAMYWYRQDPGQGLRLIYYSQIVNDFQKGDIAEGYSVSREKKESFPLTVTSAQKNPTAFYLCASRTGKNSMTGELFFGEGSRLTVL.

The chain couples TRBV10-3 to TRBJ1-6; 9 bases align to TRBD1. This CDR3 has 14 amino acids. Germline V gene sequence: CDR1 ENHRY, CDR2 SYGVKD. Germline trimming cut 2 bases from V and 7 bases from J; bases unmatched to any gene: 0. Written as DNA, the CDR3 is TGTGCCATCAGTGAGGGACAGGGGAATTCACCCCTCCACTTT. Protein sequence: CAISEGQGNSPLHF.

This chain connects TRBV5-1 to TRBJ2-3; D may be TRBD2 (5 bases). Trimming pared 7 bases from V and 0 bases from J, leaving 18 bases between. Germline CDR1 is SGHRS and CDR2 is YFSETQ. The CDR3 consists of 16 residues. The CDR3 sequence: CASGRGGSLSTDTQYF. Here the CDR3 DNA reads TGCGCCAGCGGACGCGGAGGCAGCTTAAGCACAGATACGCAGTATTTT.

The chain couples TRBV25-1 to TRBJ1-6; 7 bases fit TRBD1. This CDR3 is 13 amino acids long. CDR1 is MGHDK and CDR2 is SYGVNS in the germline V gene. Trimming removed 9 bases from V and 6 bases from J; junction bases left unmatched: 5. The CDR3 DNA is TGTGCCAGTCAAGACAGGGTTAATTCACCCCTCCACTTT. Its translation is CASQDRVNSPLHF. Variable domain in full (rest from reference TRBV25-1 and TRBJ1-6): EADIYQTPRYLVIGTGKKITLECSQTMGHDKMYWYQQDPGMELHLIHYSYGVNSTEKGDLSSESTVSRIRTEHFPLTLESARPSHTSQYLCASQDRVNSPLHFGNGTRLTVT.

The rearrangement links TRBV30 to TRBJ1-5; D unclear. Germline V CDR1 and CDR2: GTSNPN, SVGIG (reference sequence). CDR3 size: 13 residues. V dropped 0 bases and J dropped 7 bases, with 10 bases sitting between them. CDR3 bases: TGTGCCTGGAGTGTAGAGGAGACCCAGCCCCAGCATTTT. Translated: CAWSVEETQPQHF.